This T cell receptor (beta chain) was recorded in a study of shared clonotypes between healthy human individuals (dated by TCRdb to about 2020). Background for the entire study: The cohort comprised a couple of women and a few men aged 18 to 49 years. To increase sequencing depth and limit assay-specific biases, TCR repertoire library preparation and sequencing were carried out by different laboratories using diverse techniques. Each donor's leukapheresis produced roughly between about 0.8 and 10 billion PBMCs. To estimate repertoire size and how much clonotype sharing occurs between individuals, the study deeply sequenced the blood TCR repertoires of about five healthy adults. For each donor, CD4 naive and CD4 memory were each run on three plates, CD8 naive on two plates, and CD8 memory on one plate. Study-wide conclusions, independent of this receptor: Rarefaction of sorted-subset datasets indicated incomplete sequencing despite the large sequencing depth. Compared with non-shared clonotypes, the clonotypes found in all four sorted-subset donors had higher generation probabilities. Sampling was restricted to blood, and TCR repertoires in tissue are likely to differ from TCR repertoires in blood. Because the study included a small number of donors, the genetic and exposure-history diversity represented was limited. Roughly 5% of naive CD4, 3.5% of naive CD8, 2% to 2.5% of memory CD4, and roughly 0.4% of memory CD8 clonotypes were shared across several donors. Larger estimated clonotype richness was generally found for naive subsets than for memory subsets. Pairwise subsampling led to the expectation that sequencing depth would affect the degree of clonotype sharing among donors.

Using the deep immunoSEQ assay, multiplex PCR amplified TCR CDR3 regions from genomic DNA. Extracted genomic DNA from each cell subset was distributed evenly across all wells of several immunoSEQ 96-well plates, and each plate was treated as a replicate. Each replicate PCR for sorted subsets received around 210 ng genomic DNA, equal to some 32,000 T cell genomes. Purified libraries were quantified with a Qubit 3.0 fluorometer, sized on a Bioanalyzer 2100, and re-quantified with the KAPA Library Quantification kit. Each immunoSEQ 96-well plate was sequenced on its own single-read 150-cycle Illumina NextSeq 550 flow cell. Per the authors' processing: Because the immunoSEQ output included only junctional sequences and no quality scores, the filtering could not be the same as the filtering used for full-length reads. Sequences were annotated with PyIR, a Python wrapper for IgBLAST v1.9, using IMGT germline references to assign V/J genes and CDR3. Any read was removed if the V/J assignment was weak (E-value above 1e-6), the CDR3 was missing, or the read contained stop codons, out-of-frame junctions, or ambiguous translated residues. V3J clonotypes were defined as sequences sharing the same inferred V gene, J gene, and CDR3 amino acid sequence. Percentage overlap between repertoires was calculated by dividing the number of shared unique clonotypes by the size of the smaller repertoire. RTK rarefaction, the Chao1 estimator, and Recon v2.1 estimates of unobserved clonotypes were used to assess repertoire richness. Generation probabilities were computed with OLGA for all TCRbeta clonotypes obtained by the gDNA method from four donors. TCRdb mirrors the immuneACCESS table, restricted to in-frame sequences. Some clones are absent from its copies; in checked studies, under half trace to an unresolved V gene, and the reason for the others is unknown. Clonal size and the V and J genes are those of that table, whereas D and trimming came from the DNA. The sample yields 2 million to 2.5 million clones; roughly 91% were counted once. The top ten clones comprise under 2% of the sample.

For the CD8 naive samples, CD45RO-negative cells were positively selected for CCR7, yielding a CD45RA+CCR7+ population from which TemRA cells were excluded. The donors were healthy, HIV-negative adults who had no recently reported acute infections or vaccinations. All donors were Caucasian adults living in Nashville, Tennessee, USA. Blood was collected by leukapheresis, and PBMCs were isolated by Ficoll-Histopaque density gradient centrifugation and then cryopreserved in liquid nitrogen vapor phase. Analytical flow cytometry was used to check the purity and quantity of each magnetically sorted T cell population. Each sorted fraction had its genomic DNA isolated and then quantified by UV absorbance on a Nanodrop 2000c. Details on this clone: The clone's antigen remains unknown. No qualities accompany the bases; no much larger clone lies one base away.

V loses 2 bases, J loses 1 base, and the germline ends lie 8 bases apart. Taken from the germline V gene (reference sequence), the CDR1 and CDR2 loops are SEHNR and FQNEAQ. The CDR3, from cysteine to phenylalanine, totals 14 residues. The CDR3 DNA has 42 bases and is translated from base 1. The clonotype comes from a young man in good health. Some clones in this sample may be carry-over from other donors' samples. The sequenced sample consisted of naive CD8+ T cells from PBMCs. The sample's cell subset or site label, in plain terms: CD45RA+CCR7+. This chain joins TRBV7-9 to TRBJ2-5; a weak D assignment points to TRBD1 (5 bases agree). The bases read TGTGCCAGCAGCTTAAGACAGAGCCAAGAGACCCAGTACTTC. Its coded protein is CASSLRQSQETQYF.